The T cell receptor beta chain under discussion was sequenced for a study of blood T cell repertoires in COVID-19. In the study overall: Both acute and convalescent COVID-19 samples were obtained from the United States, Italy and Spain. The cDNA or gDNA used as material had been derived from T cells, B-cell-depleted T cells, or PBMCs.

This clone appeared once. In the original processing: Amplification of reference gene primers provided the estimated nucleated cell counts. Libraries were prepared by immunoSEQ multiplex PCR; TCRdb keeps only in-frame clonotypes and omits some of them. D and trimming were read from the DNA, whereas the V and J calls and clone size are those reported in that table. This table holds some 110,000 clones, around 86% found once. Sequencing was done on a sample of peripheral blood. The receptor was derived from a man aged 70-80 years with acute or convalescent COVID-19.

CDR3 amino acids: CASSVANSGQTNTGELFF. CDR3 bases: TGTGCCAGCAGCGTAGCTAATAGTGGGCAGACAAACACCGGGGAGCTGTTTTTT. The V gene is TRBV9, the J gene TRBJ2-2; no clear D gene. V lost 0 bases and J 2 bases, leaving 17 bases between the germline ends. CDR3 length: 18 amino acids. From germline, CDR1 is SGDLS and CDR2 YYNGEE. The full variable domain, rest sourced from reference TRBV9 and TRBJ2-2, is DSGVTQTPKHLITATGQRVTLRCSPRSGDLSVYWYQQSLDQGLQFLIQYYNGEERAKGNILERFSAQQFPDLHSELNLSSLELGDSALYFCASSVANSGQTNTGELFFGEGSRLTVL.